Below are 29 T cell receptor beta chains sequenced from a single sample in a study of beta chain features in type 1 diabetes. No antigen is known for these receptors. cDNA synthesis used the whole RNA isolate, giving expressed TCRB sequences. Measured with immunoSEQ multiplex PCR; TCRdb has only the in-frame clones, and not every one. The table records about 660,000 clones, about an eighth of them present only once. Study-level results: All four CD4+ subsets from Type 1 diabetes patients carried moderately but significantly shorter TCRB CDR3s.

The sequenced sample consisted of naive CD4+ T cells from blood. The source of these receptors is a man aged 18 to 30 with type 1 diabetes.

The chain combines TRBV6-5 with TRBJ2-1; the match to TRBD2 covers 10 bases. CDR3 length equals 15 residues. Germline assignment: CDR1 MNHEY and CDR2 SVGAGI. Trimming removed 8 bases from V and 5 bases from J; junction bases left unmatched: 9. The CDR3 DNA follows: TGTGCCAGCCAGAACTTAGCGGGGGGAGACAATGAGCAGTTCTTC. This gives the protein CASQNLAGGDNEQFF.

CDR3 sequence reads: CASSQVGRTGNTIYF. The DNA for the CDR3 is TGTGCCAGCAGCCAGGTGGGGAGGACTGGAAACACCATATATTTT. The V gene is TRBV9, the J gene TRBJ1-3; D unresolved. CDR3 size: 15 residues. The germline CDR1 and CDR2 sequences are SGDLS and YYNGEE. V shed 4 bases and J shed 2 bases, with 13 bases lying between them.

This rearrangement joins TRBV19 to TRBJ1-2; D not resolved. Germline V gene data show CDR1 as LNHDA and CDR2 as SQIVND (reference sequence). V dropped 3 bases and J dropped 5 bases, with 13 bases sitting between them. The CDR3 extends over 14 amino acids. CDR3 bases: TGTGCCAGTAGTATGGGTCCAGCAACTTATGGCTACACCTTC. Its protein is CASSMGPATYGYTF.

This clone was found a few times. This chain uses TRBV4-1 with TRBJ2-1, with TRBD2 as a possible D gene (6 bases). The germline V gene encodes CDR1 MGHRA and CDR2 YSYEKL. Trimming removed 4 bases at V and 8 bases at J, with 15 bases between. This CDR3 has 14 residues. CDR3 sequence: CASSPLATRDEQFF. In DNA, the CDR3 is TGCGCCAGCAGCCCTCTAGCGACACGGGATGAGCAGTTCTTC.

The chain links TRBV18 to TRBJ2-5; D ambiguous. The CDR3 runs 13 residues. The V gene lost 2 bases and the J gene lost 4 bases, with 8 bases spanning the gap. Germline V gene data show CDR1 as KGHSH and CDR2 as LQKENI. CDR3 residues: CASSPNSGETQYF. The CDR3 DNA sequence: TGTGCCAGCTCACCAAACTCCGGAGAGACCCAGTACTTC.

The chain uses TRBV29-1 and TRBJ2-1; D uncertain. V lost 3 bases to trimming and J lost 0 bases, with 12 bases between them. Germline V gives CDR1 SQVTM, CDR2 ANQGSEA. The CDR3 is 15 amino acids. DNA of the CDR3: TGCAGCGTTGACGGCTACCCTAGCTCCTACAATGAGCAGTTCTTC. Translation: CSVDGYPSSYNEQFF.

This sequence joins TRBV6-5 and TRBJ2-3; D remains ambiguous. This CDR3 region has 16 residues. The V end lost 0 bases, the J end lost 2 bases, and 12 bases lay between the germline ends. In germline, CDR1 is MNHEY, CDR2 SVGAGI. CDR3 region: CASSYSLAPHTDTQYF. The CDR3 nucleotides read TGTGCCAGCAGTTACTCCTTAGCCCCCCACACAGATACGCAGTATTTT.

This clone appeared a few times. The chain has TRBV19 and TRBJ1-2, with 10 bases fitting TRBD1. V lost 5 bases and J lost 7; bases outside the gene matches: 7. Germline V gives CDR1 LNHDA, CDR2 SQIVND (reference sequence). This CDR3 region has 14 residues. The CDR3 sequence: CASSLTGQGFGYTF. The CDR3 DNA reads TGTGCCAGTAGTTTAACGGGACAGGGGTTTGGCTACACCTTC.

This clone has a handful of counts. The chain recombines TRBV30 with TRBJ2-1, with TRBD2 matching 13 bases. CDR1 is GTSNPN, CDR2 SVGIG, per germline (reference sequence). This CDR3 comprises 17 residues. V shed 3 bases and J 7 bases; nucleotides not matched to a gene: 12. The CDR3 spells CAWSVGLAGEKRNEQFF. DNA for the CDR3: TGTGCCTGGAGCGTCGGACTAGCGGGAGAAAAGAGGAATGAGCAGTTCTTC.

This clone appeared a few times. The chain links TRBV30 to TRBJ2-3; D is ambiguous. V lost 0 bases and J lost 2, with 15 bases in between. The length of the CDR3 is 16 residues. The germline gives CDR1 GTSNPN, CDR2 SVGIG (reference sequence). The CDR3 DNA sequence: TGTGCCTGGAGTGTAGGAGTCGCTTCTTACACAGATACGCAGTATTTT. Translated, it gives CAWSVGVASYTDTQYF.

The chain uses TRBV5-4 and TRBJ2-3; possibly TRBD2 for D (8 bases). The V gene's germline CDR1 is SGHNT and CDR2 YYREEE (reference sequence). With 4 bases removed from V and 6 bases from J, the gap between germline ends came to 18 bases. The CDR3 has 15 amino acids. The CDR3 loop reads CASSRTSLQGDTQYF. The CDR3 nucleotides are TGTGCCAGCAGCCGGACTAGCCTACAGGGGGATACGCAGTATTTT.

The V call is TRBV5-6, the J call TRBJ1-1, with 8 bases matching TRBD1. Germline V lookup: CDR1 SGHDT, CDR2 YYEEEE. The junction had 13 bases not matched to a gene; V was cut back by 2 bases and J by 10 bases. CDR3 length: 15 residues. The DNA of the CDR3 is TGTGCCAGCAGCTTCACCGGGACAGGTGATTTTTTAGCTTTCTTT. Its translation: CASSFTGTGDFLAFF.

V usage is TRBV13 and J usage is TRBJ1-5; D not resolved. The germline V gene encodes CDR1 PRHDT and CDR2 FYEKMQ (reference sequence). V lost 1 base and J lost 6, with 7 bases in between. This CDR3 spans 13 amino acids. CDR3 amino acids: CASSLATGQPQHF. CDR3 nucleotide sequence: TGTGCCAGCAGCTTAGCGACGGGTCAGCCCCAGCATTTT.

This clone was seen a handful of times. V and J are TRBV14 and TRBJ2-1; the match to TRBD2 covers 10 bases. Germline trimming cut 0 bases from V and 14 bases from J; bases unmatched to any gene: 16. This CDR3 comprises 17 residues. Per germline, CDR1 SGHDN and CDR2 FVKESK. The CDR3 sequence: CASSQDRIVIAGGVEFF. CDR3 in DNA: TGTGCCAGCAGCCAAGATCGGATCGTTATAGCGGGAGGCGTCGAGTTCTTC.

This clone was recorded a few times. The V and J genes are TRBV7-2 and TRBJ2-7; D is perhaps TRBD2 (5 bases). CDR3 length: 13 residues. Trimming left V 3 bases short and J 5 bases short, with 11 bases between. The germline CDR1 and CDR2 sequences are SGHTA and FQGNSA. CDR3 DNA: TGTGCCAGCAGCTTTAGGCAGAGGGACGAGCAGTACTTC. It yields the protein CASSFRQRDEQYF.

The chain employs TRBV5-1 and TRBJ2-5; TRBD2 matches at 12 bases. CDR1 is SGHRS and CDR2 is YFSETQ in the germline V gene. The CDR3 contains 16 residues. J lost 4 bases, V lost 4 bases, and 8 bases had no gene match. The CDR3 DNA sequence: TGCGCCAGCAGCCCAAGGACTAGCGGGGAGGGAGAGACCCAGTACTTC. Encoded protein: CASSPRTSGEGETQYF. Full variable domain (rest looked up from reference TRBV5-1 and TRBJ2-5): KAGVTQTPRYLIKTRGQQVTLSCSPISGHRSVSWYQQTPGQGLQFLFEYFSETQRNKGNFPGRFSGRQFSNSRSEMNVSTLELGDSALYLCASSPRTSGEGETQYFGPGTRLLVL.

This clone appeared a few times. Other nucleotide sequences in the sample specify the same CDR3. CDR3 nucleotides: TGCGCCAGCAGCTCTAGCGGTAGCTCCTACAATGAGCAGTTCTTC. Protein sequence: CASSSSGSSYNEQFF. The chain employs TRBV5-1 and TRBJ2-1, with 7 bases lining up with TRBD2. The CDR3 is 15 amino acids. V was pared by 3 bases and J by 0 bases, with 3 bases of the junction left unmatched. Germline V lookup: CDR1 SGHRS, CDR2 YFSETQ.

CDR3 protein: CASSPPPQGYNEQFF. As DNA, the CDR3 is TGTGCCAGCAGCCCGCCACCTCAGGGATACAATGAGCAGTTCTTC. The chain is built from TRBV5-4 and TRBJ2-1; D is perhaps TRBD1 (5 bases). The CDR3 length is 15 residues. V gave up 4 bases and J gave up 4 bases, with 15 bases separating them. CDR1 is SGHNT, CDR2 YYREEE, per germline (reference sequence).

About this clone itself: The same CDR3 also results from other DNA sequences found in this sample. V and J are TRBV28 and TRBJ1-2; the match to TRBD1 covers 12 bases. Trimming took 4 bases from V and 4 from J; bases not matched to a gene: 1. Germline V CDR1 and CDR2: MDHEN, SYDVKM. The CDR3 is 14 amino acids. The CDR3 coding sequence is TGTGCCAGCAGTTCGGGACAGGGGGCCTATGGCTACACCTTC. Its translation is CASSSGQGAYGYTF.

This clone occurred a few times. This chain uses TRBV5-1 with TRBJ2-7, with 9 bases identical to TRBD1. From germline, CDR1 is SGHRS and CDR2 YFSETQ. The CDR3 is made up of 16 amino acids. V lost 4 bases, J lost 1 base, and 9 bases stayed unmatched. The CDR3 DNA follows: TGCGCCAGCAGCCTTCAGGGACAGGGAAGTTCCTACGAGCAGTACTTC. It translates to CASSLQGQGSSYEQYF.

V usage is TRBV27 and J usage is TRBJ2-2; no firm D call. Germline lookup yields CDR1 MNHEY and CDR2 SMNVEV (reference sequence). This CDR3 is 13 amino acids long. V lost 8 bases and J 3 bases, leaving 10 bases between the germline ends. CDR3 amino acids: CASARPHTGELFF. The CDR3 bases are TGTGCCAGCGCTCGACCGCACACCGGGGAGCTGTTTTTT.

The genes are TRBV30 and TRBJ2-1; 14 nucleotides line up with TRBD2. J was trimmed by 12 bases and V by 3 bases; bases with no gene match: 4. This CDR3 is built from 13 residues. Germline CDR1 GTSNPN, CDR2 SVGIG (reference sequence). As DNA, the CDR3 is TGTGCCTGGAGAGGGACTAGCGGGAGCGGGCAGTTCTTC. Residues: CAWRGTSGSGQFF.

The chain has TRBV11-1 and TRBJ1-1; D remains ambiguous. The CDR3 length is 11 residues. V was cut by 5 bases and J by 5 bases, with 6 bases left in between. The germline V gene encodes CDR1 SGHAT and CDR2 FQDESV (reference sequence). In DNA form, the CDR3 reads TGTGCCAGCAGCGCCGGGACTGAAGCTTTCTTT. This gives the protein CASSAGTEAFF. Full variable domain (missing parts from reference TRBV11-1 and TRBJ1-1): EAEVAQSPRYKITEKSQAVAFWCDPISGHATLYWYRQILGQGPELLVQFQDESVVDDSQLPKDRFSAERLKGVDSTLKIQPAELGDSAMYLCASSAGTEAFFGQGTRLTVV.

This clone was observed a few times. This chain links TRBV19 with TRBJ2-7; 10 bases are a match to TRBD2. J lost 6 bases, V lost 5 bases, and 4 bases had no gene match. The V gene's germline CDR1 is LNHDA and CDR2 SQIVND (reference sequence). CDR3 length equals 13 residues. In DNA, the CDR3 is TGTGCCAGTAGTCTAGCGGGAGAGTTCGAGCAGTACTTC. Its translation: CASSLAGEFEQYF.

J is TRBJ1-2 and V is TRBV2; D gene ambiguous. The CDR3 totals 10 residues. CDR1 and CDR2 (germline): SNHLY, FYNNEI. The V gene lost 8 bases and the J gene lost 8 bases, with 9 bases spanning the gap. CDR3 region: CASGGGGYTF. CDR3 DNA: TGTGCCAGCGGAGGTGGGGGCTACACCTTC. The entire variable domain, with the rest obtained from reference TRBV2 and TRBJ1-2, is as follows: EPEVTQTPSHQVTQMGQEVILRCVPISNHLYFYWYRQILGQKVEFLVSFYNNEISEKSEIFDDQFSVERPDGSNFTLKIRSTKLEDSAMYFCASGGGGYTFGSGTRLTVV.

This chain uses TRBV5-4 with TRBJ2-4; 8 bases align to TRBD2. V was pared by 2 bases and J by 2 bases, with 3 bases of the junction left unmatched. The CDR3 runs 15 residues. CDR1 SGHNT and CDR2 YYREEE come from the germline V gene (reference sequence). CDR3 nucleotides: TGTGCCAGCAGCTTAGCGGGAGTAACCAAAAACATTCAGTACTTC. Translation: CASSLAGVTKNIQYF.

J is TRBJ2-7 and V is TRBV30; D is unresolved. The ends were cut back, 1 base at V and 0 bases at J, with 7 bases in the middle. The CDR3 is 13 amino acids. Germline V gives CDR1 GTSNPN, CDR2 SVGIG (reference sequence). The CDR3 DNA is TGTGCCTGGAGTGAAGTAGGCTCCTACGAGCAGTACTTC. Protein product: CAWSEVGSYEQYF.

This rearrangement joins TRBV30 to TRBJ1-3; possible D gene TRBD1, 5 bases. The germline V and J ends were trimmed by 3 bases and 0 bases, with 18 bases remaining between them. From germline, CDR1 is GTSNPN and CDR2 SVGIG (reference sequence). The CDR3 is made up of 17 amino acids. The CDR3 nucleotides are TGTGCCTGGAGCCATCGGGGGACGGTGGCCTCTGGAAACACCATATATTTT. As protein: CAWSHRGTVASGNTIYF. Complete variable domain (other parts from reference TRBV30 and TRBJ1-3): SQTIHQWPATLVQPVGSPLSLECTVEGTSNPNLYWYRQAAGRGLQLLFYSVGIGQISSEVPQNLSASRPQDRQFILSSKKLLLSDSGFYLCAWSHRGTVASGNTIYFGEGSWLTVV.

Written as DNA, the CDR3 is TGCGCCAGCAGCTTCCAGGGGAACACCTACAATGAGCAGTTCTTC. Amino acid sequence: CASSFQGNTYNEQFF. The rearrangement links TRBV5-1 to TRBJ2-1; a weak D match, TRBD1 (6 bases). Looked up from germline, CDR1 is SGHRS and CDR2 is YFSETQ. V dropped 2 bases and J dropped 2 bases, with 11 bases sitting between them. The CDR3 runs to 15 residues.